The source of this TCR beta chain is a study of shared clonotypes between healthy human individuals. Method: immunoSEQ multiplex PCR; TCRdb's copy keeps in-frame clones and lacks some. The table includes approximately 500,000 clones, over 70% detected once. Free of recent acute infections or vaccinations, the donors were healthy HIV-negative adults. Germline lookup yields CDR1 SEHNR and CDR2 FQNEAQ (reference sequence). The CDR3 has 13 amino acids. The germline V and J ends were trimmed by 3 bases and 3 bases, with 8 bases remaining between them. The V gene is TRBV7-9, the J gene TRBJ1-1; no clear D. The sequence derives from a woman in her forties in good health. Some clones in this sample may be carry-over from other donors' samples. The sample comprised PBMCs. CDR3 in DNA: TGTGCCAGCAGCTTTGGGGTGGACACTGAAGCTTTCTTT. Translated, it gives CASSFGVDTEAFF.